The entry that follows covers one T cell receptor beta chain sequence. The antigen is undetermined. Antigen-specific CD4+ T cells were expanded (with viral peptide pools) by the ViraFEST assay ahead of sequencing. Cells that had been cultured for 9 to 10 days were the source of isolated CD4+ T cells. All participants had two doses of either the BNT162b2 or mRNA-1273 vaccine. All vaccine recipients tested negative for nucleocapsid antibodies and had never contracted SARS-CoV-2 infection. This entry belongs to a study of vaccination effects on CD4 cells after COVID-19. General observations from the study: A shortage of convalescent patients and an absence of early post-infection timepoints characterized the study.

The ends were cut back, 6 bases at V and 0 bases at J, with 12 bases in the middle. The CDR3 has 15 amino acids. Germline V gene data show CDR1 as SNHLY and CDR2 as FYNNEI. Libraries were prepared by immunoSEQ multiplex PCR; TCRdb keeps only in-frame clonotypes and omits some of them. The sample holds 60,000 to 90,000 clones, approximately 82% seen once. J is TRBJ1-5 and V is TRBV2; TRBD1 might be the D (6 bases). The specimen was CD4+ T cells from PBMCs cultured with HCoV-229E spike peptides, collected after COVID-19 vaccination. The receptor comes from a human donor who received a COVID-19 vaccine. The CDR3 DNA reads TGTGCCAGCAGAGCCGGGACAAGTAGCAATCAGCCCCAGCATTTT. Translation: CASRAGTSSNQPQHF.